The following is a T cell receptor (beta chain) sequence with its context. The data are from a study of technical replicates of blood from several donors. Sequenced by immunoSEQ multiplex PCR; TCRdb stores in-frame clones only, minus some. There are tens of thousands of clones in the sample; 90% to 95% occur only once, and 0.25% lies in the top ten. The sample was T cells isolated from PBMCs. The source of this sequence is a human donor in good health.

CDR3 in amino acids: CASSPLSVTGGANYGYTF. DNA for the CDR3: TGTGCCAGCTCACCACTCAGTGTAACCGGGGGAGCTAACTATGGCTACACCTTC. V and J are TRBV18 and TRBJ1-2; perhaps TRBD1 as D (5 bases). Trimming left V 1 base short and J 0 bases short, with 18 bases between. The CDR3 length is 18 residues. CDR1 is KGHSH, CDR2 LQKENI, per germline.